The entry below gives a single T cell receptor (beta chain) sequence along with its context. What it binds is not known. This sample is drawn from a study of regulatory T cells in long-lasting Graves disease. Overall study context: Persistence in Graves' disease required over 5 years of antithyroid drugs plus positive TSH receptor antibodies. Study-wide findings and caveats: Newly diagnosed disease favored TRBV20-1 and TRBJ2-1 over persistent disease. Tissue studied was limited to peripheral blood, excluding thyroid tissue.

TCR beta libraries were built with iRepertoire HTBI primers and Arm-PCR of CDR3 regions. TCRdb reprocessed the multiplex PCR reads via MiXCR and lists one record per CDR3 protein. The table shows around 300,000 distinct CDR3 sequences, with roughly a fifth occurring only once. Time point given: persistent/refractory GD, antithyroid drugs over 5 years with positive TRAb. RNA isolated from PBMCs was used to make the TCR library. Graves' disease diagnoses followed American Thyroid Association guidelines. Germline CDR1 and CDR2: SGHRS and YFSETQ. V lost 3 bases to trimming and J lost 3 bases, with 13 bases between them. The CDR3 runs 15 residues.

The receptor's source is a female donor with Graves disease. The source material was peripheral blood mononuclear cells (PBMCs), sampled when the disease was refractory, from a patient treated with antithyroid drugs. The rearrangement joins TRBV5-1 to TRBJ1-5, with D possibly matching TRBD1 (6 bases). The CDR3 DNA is TGCGCCAGCAGCTGGGGGGGCGGTGACAATCAGCCCCAGCATTTT. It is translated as CASSWGGGDNQPQHF.